This TCR beta chain was obtained from a study of T cell repertoires in cytomegalovirus infection. In germline, CDR1 is LNHNV, CDR2 YYDKDF (reference sequence). Trimming shortened V by 4 bases and J by 3 bases, and 6 bases separated the two germline ends. CDR3 length: 12 residues. About this clonotype: The antigen is not known.

Using its own MiXCR run on the reads, TCRdb lists one record per CDR3 protein. The data show roughly 350,000 distinct CDR3 sequences, approximately 30% seen once. The sample here was cultured PBMCs, taken from culture after CMV antigen stimulation. This sequence was found in a human donor in good health (CMV status not recorded). Some clones in this sample may be carry-over from other donors' samples. V usage is TRBV15 and J usage is TRBJ1-1; D is ambiguous. The CDR3 here is CATSIEYTEAFF. CDR3 bases: TGTGCCACCAGCATCGAGTACACTGAAGCTTTCTTT.